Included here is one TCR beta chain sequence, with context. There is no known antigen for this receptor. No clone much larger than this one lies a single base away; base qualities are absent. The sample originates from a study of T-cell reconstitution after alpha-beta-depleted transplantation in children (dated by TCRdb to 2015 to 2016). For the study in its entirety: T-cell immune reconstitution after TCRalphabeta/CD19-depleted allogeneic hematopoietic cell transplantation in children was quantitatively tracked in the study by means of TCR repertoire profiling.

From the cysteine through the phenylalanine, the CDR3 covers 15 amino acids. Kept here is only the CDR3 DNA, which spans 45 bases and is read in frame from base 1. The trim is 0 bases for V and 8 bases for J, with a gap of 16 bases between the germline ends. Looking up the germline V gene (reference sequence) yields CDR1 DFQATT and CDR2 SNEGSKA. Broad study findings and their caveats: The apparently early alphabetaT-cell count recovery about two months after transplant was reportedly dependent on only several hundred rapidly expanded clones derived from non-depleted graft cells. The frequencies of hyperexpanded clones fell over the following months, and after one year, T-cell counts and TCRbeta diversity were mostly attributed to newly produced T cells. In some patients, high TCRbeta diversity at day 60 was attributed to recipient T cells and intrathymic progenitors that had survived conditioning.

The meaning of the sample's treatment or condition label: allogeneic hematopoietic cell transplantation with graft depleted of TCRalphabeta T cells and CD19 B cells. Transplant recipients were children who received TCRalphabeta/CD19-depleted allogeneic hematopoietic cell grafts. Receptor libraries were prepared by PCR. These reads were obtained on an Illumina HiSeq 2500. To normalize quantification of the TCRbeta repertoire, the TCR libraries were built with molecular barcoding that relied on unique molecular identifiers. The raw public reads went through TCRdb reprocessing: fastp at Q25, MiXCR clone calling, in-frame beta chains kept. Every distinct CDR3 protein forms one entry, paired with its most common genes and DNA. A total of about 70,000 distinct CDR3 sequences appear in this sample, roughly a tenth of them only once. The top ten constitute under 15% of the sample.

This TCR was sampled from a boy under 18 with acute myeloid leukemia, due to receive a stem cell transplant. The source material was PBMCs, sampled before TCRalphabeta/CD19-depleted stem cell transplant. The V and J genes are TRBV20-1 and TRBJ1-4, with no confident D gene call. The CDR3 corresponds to CSARDRETRGEKLFF. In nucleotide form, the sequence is TGCAGTGCTAGAGATCGCGAGACCCGCGGGGAAAAACTGTTTTTT.